This T cell receptor beta chain was found in a study of cytotoxic CD8 clonotypes in ibrutinib-treated CLL. For the study at large: Once treatment had gone on for a median of approximately 11 months, range 6 to 36, response samples were drawn.

As for this clone: Its antigen is not identified.

Profiling relied on immunoSEQ multiplex PCR, and the TCRdb table lists in-frame clones only, not all of them. The sample lists 140,000 to 150,000 clones, about 75% occurring once. Study conclusions and caveats: Clonality was higher at baseline than in age-matched healthy donors and tracked circulating CD8+ T-cell counts.

Material: PBMCs, obtained after 24 months of ibrutinib treatment. This receptor was obtained from a human donor with chronic lymphocytic leukemia.

CDR3 sequence (DNA): TGTGCCAGCAGCTTAGGGGGTAGTCGGAATGAGCAGTTCTTC. Translation: CASSLGGSRNEQFF. The chain joins TRBV11-3 to TRBJ2-1; unclear D gene. The CDR3 spans 14 residues. The germline gives CDR1 SGHNT, CDR2 YENEEA. The V gene lost 1 base and the J gene lost 7 bases, with 11 bases spanning the gap. Together with reference TRBV11-3 and TRBJ2-1, the CDR3 gives the full variable domain: EAGVVQSPRYKIIEKKQPVAFWCNPISGHNTLYWYLQNLGQGPELLIRYENEEAVDDSQLPKDRFSAERLKGVDSTLKIQPAELGDSAVYLCASSLGGSRNEQFFGPGTRLTVL.